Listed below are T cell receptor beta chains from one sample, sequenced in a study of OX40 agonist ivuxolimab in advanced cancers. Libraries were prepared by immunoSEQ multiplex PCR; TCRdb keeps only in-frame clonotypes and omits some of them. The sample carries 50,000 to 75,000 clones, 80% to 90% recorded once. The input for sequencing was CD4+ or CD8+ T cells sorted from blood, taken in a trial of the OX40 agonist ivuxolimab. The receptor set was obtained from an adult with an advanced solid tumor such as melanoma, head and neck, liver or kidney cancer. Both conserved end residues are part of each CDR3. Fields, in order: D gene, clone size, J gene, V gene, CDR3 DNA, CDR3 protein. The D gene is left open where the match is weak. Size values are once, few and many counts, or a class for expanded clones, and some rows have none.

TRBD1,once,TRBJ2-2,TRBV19,TGTGCCAGTAGTACCAGACAGGGAAGAACAACTGGGGAGCTGTTTTTT,CASSTRQGRTTGELFF
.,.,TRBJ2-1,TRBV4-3,TGCGCCAGCAGCCAAAGCCGATCCGGGTTCTCCGAGCAGTTCTTC,CASSQSRSGFSEQFF
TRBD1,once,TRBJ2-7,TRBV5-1,TGCGCCAGCAGCTCCTCCGGGACAGCCTACGAGCAGTACTTC,CASSSSGTAYEQYF
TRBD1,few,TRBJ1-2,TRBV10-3,TGTGCCATCAGCGCCGCGACAGGGGCAACCGTGGGCGGCTACACCTTC,CAISAATGATVGGYTF
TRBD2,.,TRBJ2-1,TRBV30,TGTGCCTGGAGTCCCATGAGGACTAGCGGGAGGATGGAGCAGTTCTTC,CAWSPMRTSGRMEQFF
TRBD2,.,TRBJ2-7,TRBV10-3,TGTGCCATCAGTGGGACTAGCGGGAGTTGGGAGCAGTACTTC,CAISGTSGSWEQYF
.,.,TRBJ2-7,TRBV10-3,TGTGCCATCAGTGAGTCCAGTGGGGCAGAGCAGTACTTC,CAISESSGAEQYF
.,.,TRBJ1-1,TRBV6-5,TGTGCCAGCAGTTACTCGCAACGGGGAGACACTGAAGCTTTCTTT,CASSYSQRGDTEAFF
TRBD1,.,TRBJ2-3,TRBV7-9,TGTGCCAGCAGCCCCGGGACAGGGAACACAGATACGCAGTATTTT,CASSPGTGNTDTQYF
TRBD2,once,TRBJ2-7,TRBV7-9,TGTGCCAGCAGCTCCTCTAGCGGGGGGGCTTACGAGCAGTACTTC,CASSSSSGGAYEQYF
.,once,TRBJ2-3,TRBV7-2,TGTGCCAGCAGCTCCCCGCCGGGGGGAGGGAGGGGGTCAGATACGCAGTATTTT,CASSSPPGGGRGSDTQYF
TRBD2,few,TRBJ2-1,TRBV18,TGTGCCAGCTCACCAGATCTAGCGGGGGGTTTCTACAATGAGCAGTTCTTC,CASSPDLAGGFYNEQFF
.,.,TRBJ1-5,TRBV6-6,TGTGCCAGCAGTTACTCGAACCAGGGCAAAAGGCAGCCCCAGCATTTT,CASSYSNQGKRQPQHF
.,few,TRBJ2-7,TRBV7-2,TGTGCCAGCAGCTTAGCGTCGAACAGCTACGAGCAGTACTTC,CASSLASNSYEQYF
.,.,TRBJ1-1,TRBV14,TGTGCCAGCAGCCAATTGGGGGCGCTTGGTGCCCTTGAAGCTTTCTTT,CASSQLGALGALEAFF
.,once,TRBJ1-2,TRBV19,TGTGCCAGTAGTATAGGACCGGGAAACTATGGCTACACCTTC,CASSIGPGNYGYTF
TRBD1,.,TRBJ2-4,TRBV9,TGTGCCAGCAGCGTACGGGTTCGGGACAGGGGGCCCGAACAGATAGCCAAAAACATTCAGTACTTC,CASSVRVRDRGPEQIAKNIQYF
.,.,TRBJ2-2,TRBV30,TGTGCCTGGGGGGGTGGCGGGGAGCTGTTTTTT,CAWGGGGELFF
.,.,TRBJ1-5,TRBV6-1,TGTGCCAGCAGTGAAATGGTTAATCAGCCCCAGCATTTT,CASSEMVNQPQHF
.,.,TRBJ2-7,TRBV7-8,TGTGCCAGCAGCGTCCGGGCAAGGTCCTACGAGCAGTACTTC,CASSVRARSYEQYF
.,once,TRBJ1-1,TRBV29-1,TGCAGCGTTGGAGCGCAGGTTTTAAACACTGAAGCTTTCTTT,CSVGAQVLNTEAFF
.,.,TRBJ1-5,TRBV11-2,TGTGCCAGCAGCTTACTCTGGGGTCAGCCCCAGCATTTT,CASSLLWGQPQHF
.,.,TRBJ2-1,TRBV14,TGTGCCAGCCTTTCCTATGACAATGAGCAGTTCTTC,CASLSYDNEQFF
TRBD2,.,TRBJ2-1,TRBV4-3,TGCGCCAGCAGCCAAGATCCTCGGGGGGGATCCTACAATGAGCAGTTCTTC,CASSQDPRGGSYNEQFF
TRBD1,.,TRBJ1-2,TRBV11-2,TGTGCCAGCAGCACCGACAGGGGTGGCTACACCTTC,CASSTDRGGYTF
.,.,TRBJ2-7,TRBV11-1,TGTGCCAGCAGTACGACAGGATTTACCTACGAGCAGTACTTC,CASSTTGFTYEQYF
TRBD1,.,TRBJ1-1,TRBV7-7,TGTGCCAGCAGCTTAGCGCGGGACAGGGAAAATCCTGAAGCTTTCTTT,CASSLARDRENPEAFF
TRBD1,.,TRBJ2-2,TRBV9,TGTGCCAGCCATCGGACAGGGGGCCTCACCGGGGAGCTGTTTTTT,CASHRTGGLTGELFF
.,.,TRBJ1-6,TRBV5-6,TGTGCCAGCAGTCACACCCGGGTCCTGGGGGGTTCACCCCTCCACTTT,CASSHTRVLGGSPLHF
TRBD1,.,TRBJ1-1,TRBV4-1,TGCGCCAGCAGCCCGTCTCGACAGGGGATCACTGAAGCTTTCTTT,CASSPSRQGITEAFF
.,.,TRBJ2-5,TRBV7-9,TGTGCCAGCAGCGAAGGGGGGGGTTGGGAGACCCAGTACTTC,CASSEGGGWETQYF
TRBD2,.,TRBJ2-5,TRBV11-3,TGTGCCAGCAGCTTAGGGGTAGCGGGGGATGAGACCCAGTACTTC,CASSLGVAGDETQYF
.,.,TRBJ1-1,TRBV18,TGTGCCAGCTCACTCGGGCAGAACACTGAAGCTTTCTTT,CASSLGQNTEAFF
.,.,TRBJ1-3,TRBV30,TGTGCCTGGAGTGCCTCTGGAAACACCATATATTTT,CAWSASGNTIYF
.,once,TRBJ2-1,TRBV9,TGTGCCAGCAGCCCCTCCTTCCATGAGCAGTTCTTC,CASSPSFHEQFF
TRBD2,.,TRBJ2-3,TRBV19,TGTGCCAGTAGTATTAATAGCGGGAGCCGCACAGATACGCAGTATTTT,CASSINSGSRTDTQYF
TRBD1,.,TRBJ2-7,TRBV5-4,TGTGCCAGCAGCTGGGGTGGGACAGGGGTGGCCTACGAGCAGTACTTC,CASSWGGTGVAYEQYF
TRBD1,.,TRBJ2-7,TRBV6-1,TGTGCCAGCAGTCAAACAGGGGGCGAGCAGTACTTC,CASSQTGGEQYF
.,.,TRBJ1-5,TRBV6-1,TGTGCCAGCAGTAAGTATCAGCCCCAGCATTTT,CASSKYQPQHF
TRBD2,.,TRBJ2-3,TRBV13,TGTGCCAGCAGCCTCCCGGTGCTAGCGGGAGACCTCACAGATACGCAGTATTTT,CASSLPVLAGDLTDTQYF
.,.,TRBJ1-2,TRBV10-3,TGTGCCATCAGTGATTGGCGGTCTAATGGCTACACCTTC,CAISDWRSNGYTF
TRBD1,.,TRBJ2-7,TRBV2,TGTGCCAGCAGTTGGGACAGCTCCTACGAGCAGTACTTC,CASSWDSSYEQYF
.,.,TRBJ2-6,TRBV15,TGTGCCACGGGCCCTCGTTCGGGACAAAGATCTGGGGCCAACGTCCTGACTTTC,CATGPRSGQRSGANVLTF
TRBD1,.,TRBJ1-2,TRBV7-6,TGTGCCAGCAGCTTAGATTATAGGGGACAGCCGTATGGCTACACCTTC,CASSLDYRGQPYGYTF
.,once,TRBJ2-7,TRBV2,TGTGCCAGCAGACAGAGCTCCTACGAGCAGTACTTC,CASRQSSYEQYF
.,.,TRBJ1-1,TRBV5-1,TGCGCCAGCCTTCTGGGGCCTTCAAACACTGAAGCTTTCTTT,CASLLGPSNTEAFF
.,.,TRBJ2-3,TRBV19,TGTGCCAGTAGCCCTATGGACAGAAAAGATACGCAGTATTTT,CASSPMDRKDTQYF
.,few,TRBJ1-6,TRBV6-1,TGTGCCAGCAGTGAATATGGGGCCATCAGAAATTCACCCCTCCACTTT,CASSEYGAIRNSPLHF
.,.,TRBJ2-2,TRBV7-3,TGTGCCAGCAGCGTCCTGAACACCGGGGAGCTGTTTTTT,CASSVLNTGELFF
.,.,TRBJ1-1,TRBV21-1,TGTGCCAGCAGCCTTTGGACAGCGGGCACTGAAGCTTTCTTT,CASSLWTAGTEAFF
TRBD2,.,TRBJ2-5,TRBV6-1,TGTGCCAGCACCGGACTAGCGGGCCGACAAGAGACCCAGTACTTC,CASTGLAGRQETQYF
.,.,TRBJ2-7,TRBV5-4,TGTGCCAGCAGCCCCTCGTCTAAAAGGGCCTACGAGCAGTACTTC,CASSPSSKRAYEQYF
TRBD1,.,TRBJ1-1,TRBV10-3,TGTGCCACGGGGAGAGGGGACAGGGTGGCTGAAGCTTTCTTT,CATGRGDRVAEAFF
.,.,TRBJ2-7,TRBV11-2,TGTGCCAGCAGGCGGACCTCAGGACAGTCCTACGAGCAGTACTTC,CASRRTSGQSYEQYF
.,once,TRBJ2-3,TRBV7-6,TGTGCCAGCAGCATACAGGGCAATCTCTTCACAGATACGCAGTATTTT,CASSIQGNLFTDTQYF
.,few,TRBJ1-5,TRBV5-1,TGCGCCAGCAGCTTGGAAGGACAGAATCAGCCCCAGCATTTT,CASSLEGQNQPQHF
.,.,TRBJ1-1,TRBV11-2,TGTGCCAGCAGCTTAGATGGGACACAGGCGGCTTTCTTT,CASSLDGTQAAFF